This TCR beta chain was sequenced in a study of blood T cell repertoires in COVID-19. Study as a whole: Acute-phase and convalescent COVID-19 samples originated in the United States, Italy and Spain. PBMCs, B-cell-depleted T cells, or T cells were the source of the cDNA or gDNA that made up the material.

TCRdb's table, derived via immunoSEQ multiplex PCR, lists solely in-frame clones and lacks some. The profile shows tens of thousands of clones, around 81% of them singletons. CDR3 size: 16 residues. J is TRBJ2-3 and V is TRBV21-1; the table's D call, TRBD2, has no DNA check behind it. TRBV21-1 is deemed a pseudogene. This receptor was obtained from a man aged 55 to 69 with acute or convalescent COVID-19. The specimen was peripheral blood. CDR3 in amino acids: CASSVVGGRGTDTQYF. The CDR3, as DNA: TGTGCCAGCAGTGTCGTGGGGGGACGGGGCACAGATACGCAGTATTTT.